The T cell receptor (beta chain) described here comes from a study of CD8+ T cells in alopecia areata. In each case, RNA was isolated and then reverse transcribed into cDNA as the sequencing template. Assay: immunoSEQ multiplex PCR; the TCRdb copy retains only in-frame clones and omits some. The sample lists about 160,000 clones, about 71% occurring once. Noted treatment: oral pan-JAK inhibitor, 5-10 mg twice daily. CDR1 and CDR2 from the germline V gene are KGHSH and LQKENI. This CDR3 region has 12 residues. The ends were cut back, 0 bases at V and 9 bases at J, with 6 bases in the middle. The sample consisted of CD4+ T cells sorted from blood, taken at week 4, from a patient treated with tofacitinib. V usage is TRBV18 and J usage is TRBJ2-1; unclear D gene. This clonotype was obtained from a human donor with alopecia areata. CDR3 amino acids: CASSPPRAEQFF. For the CDR3, the DNA is TGTGCCAGCTCACCACCCCGGGCTGAGCAGTTCTTC.